Listed below are T cell receptor beta chains from one sample, sequenced in a study of technical replicates of blood from a few donors. The method was immunoSEQ multiplex PCR; TCRdb's version includes in-frame clones alone and lacks a portion of them. The sample yields 80,000 to 95,000 clones, 94% seen once. The material sequenced was T cells isolated from PBMCs. These receptors came from a human donor in good health. The CDR3 runs from the conserved cysteine through the conserved F or W. The order of the fields is clone size, J gene, V gene, D gene, CDR3 length, CDR3 protein, CDR3 DNA. D genes are given only for firm matches. For some rows the clone size is stated as once, few or many, or as a class when expanded; others skip it.

>NA|TRBJ1-2|TRBV4-1|TRBD1|17
CASSPRDRPTGGYGYTF
TGCGCCAGCAGCCCCCGGGACAGGCCAACGGGAGGCTATGGCTACACCTTC
>NA|TRBJ2-5|TRBV5-1|NA|20
CASSLASKLDIGGAGETQYF
TGCGCCAGCAGCTTGGCCTCGAAATTAGATATAGGGGGGGCCGGGGAGACCCAGTACTTC
>NA|TRBJ1-1|TRBV19|TRBD1|16
CASTMGRTGSNTEAFF
TGTGCCAGTACCATGGGACGGACAGGGTCGAACACTGAAGCTTTCTTT
>NA|TRBJ1-2|TRBV11-3|TRBD1|15
CASSSRTGEAYGYTF
TGTGCCAGCAGCTCCCGGACAGGGGAGGCCTATGGCTACACCTTC
>NA|TRBJ1-4|TRBV7-6|NA|13
CASSLVAAEKLFF
TGTGCCAGCAGCTTAGTGGCGGCTGAAAAACTGTTTTTT
>NA|TRBJ1-2|TRBV7-6|TRBD1|17
CASSRLQSGTGIDGYTF
TGTGCCAGCAGCCGACTACAATCCGGGACAGGCATTGATGGCTACACCTTC
>NA|TRBJ2-7|TRBV5-1|NA|13
CASSLGLDAEQYF
TGCGCCAGCAGCTTGGGACTAGACGCCGAGCAGTACTTC
>NA|TRBJ2-7|TRBV29-1|TRBD1|11
CSVQGVGEQYF
TGCAGCGTACAGGGGGTCGGCGAGCAGTACTTC
>once|TRBJ2-7|TRBV2|NA|14
CASKELKLSYEQYF
TGTGCCAGCAAAGAGCTGAAGCTGTCCTACGAGCAGTACTTC
>NA|TRBJ1-1|TRBV5-1|NA|15
CASSLRGGRGTEAFF
TGCGCCAGCAGCTTGAGAGGGGGACGGGGTACTGAAGCTTTCTTT
>NA|TRBJ1-5|TRBV6-5|NA|14
CASSYMGGGQPQHF
TGTGCCAGCAGTTACATGGGAGGGGGTCAGCCCCAGCATTTT
>NA|TRBJ2-2|TRBV9|TRBD1|15
CASSEADRGTGELFF
TGTGCCAGCAGCGAGGCGGACAGGGGGACCGGGGAGCTGTTTTTT
>NA|TRBJ1-1|TRBV27|NA|15
CASSLSWRWNTEAFF
TGTGCCAGCAGTTTATCGTGGCGGTGGAACACTGAAGCTTTCTTT